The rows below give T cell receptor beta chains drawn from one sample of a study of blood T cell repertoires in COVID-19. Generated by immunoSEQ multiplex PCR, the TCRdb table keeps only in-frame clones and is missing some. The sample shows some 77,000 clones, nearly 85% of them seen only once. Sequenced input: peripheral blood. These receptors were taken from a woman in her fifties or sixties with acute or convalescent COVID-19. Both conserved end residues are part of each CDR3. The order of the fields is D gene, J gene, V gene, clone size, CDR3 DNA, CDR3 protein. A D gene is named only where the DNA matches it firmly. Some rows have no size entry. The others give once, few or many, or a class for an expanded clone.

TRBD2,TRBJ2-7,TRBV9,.,TGTGCCAGCAGCACAGGACTAGCGGGGGATGGGGAGCAGTACTTC,CASSTGLAGDGEQYF
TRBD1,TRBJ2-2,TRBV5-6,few,TGTGCCAGCAGCTCCCTCTCCGACAGGGGACTTAACACCGGGGAGCTGTTTTTT,CASSSLSDRGLNTGELFF
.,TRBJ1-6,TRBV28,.,TGTGCCAGCAGGTGGACACACTATAATTCACCCCTCCACTTT,CASRWTHYNSPLHF
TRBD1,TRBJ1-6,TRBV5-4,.,TGTGCCAGCAGCCAGTGGGACAGGGATAATTCACCCCTCCACTTT,CASSQWDRDNSPLHF
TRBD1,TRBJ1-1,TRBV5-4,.,TGTGCCAGCAGCTTGGCTGACAGGGACGCTTTCTTT,CASSLADRDAFF
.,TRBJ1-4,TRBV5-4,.,TGTGCCAGCAGCTTGGACGGGGGAGCTAATGAAAAACTGTTTTTT,CASSLDGGANEKLFF
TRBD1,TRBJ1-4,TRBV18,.,TGTGCCAGCTCATCCTACCAACAGGGGGCCCTTAATGAAAAACTGTTTTTT,CASSSYQQGALNEKLFF
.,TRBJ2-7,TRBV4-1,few,TGCGCCAGCAGCCAGGGCAGCACAGGACCGTACGAGCAGTACTTC,CASSQGSTGPYEQYF
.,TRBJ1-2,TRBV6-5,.,TGTGCCAGCAGTCCGCGGGCCAGCTCCGATGGCTACACCTTC,CASSPRASSDGYTF
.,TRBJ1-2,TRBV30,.,TGTGCCTGGAGCGGGGGGAGAAACTATGGCTACACCTTC,CAWSGGRNYGYTF
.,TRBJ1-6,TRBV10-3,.,TGTGCCATCAGGGACAACCAGTTCTATAATTCACCCCTCCACTTT,CAIRDNQFYNSPLHF
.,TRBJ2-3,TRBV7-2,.,TGTGCCAGCAGCTTAGCAGGGACAAGCCGCACAGATACGCAGTATTTT,CASSLAGTSRTDTQYF
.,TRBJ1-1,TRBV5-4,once,TGTGCCAGCAGCTTGGCGTCGGGTGAAGCTTTCTTT,CASSLASGEAFF
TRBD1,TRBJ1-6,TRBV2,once,TGTGCCAGCATAGGGGACAGGGAAGATTCACCCCTCCACTTT,CASIGDREDSPLHF
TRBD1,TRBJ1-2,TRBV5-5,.,TGTGCCAGCAGCCTAGTGGGACAGGGGGCGCTTGGCTACACCTTC,CASSLVGQGALGYTF
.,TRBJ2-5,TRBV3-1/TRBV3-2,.,TGTGCCAGCAGCCGGTCACGGGAGACCCAGTACTTC,CASSRSRETQYF
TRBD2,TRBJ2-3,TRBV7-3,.,TGTGCCAGCAGCTCCCCGGCGGGAGGGGCTGATACGCAGTATTTT,CASSSPAGGADTQYF
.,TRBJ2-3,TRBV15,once,TGTGCCACCAGCAGAGATGAGGGATGGGGCACAGATACGCAGTATTTT,CATSRDEGWGTDTQYF
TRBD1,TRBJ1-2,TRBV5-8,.,TGTGCCAGCAGCTTGGTGTTAAACAGGGACAGCTATGGCTACACCTTC,CASSLVLNRDSYGYTF
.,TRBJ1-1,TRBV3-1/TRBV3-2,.,TGTGCCAGCAGCCAAGCCAAATCCACTGAAGCTTTCTTT,CASSQAKSTEAFF
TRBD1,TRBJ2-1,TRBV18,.,TGTGCCAGCTCAGGGACAGGGGGCTACAATGAGCAGTTCTTC,CASSGTGGYNEQFF
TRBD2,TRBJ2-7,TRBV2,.,TGTGCCAGCAGTGAAGCGCGTGGACTAGGAGGTCGTGAGCAGTACTTC,CASSEARGLGGREQYF
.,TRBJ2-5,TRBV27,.,TGTGCCAGCAGTTATCTGGGCGCCGGAGAGACCCAGTACTTC,CASSYLGAGETQYF
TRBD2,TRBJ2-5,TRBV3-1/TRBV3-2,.,TGTGCCAGCAGTACTAGCGGGGGCTCTGGGACCCAGTACTTC,CASSTSGGSGTQYF